Listed here are 5 T cell receptor beta chains from one sample, sequenced in a study of T cell changes during pregnancy in multiple sclerosis. TCRdb's copy holds only in-frame clones and misses some; the assay was immunoSEQ multiplex PCR. This table has about 66,000 clones, roughly nine tenths appearing once. Here the sequenced sample was CD8+ T cells from peripheral blood mononuclear cells, taken before pregnancy. Source of these receptors: a female donor with multiple sclerosis, enrolled in a pregnancy study.

This clone was recorded a few times. The chain employs TRBV5-6 and TRBJ1-4; no clear D gene. V was pared by 4 bases and J by 8 bases, with 18 bases between. The CDR3 totals 15 residues. Germline V gene data show CDR1 as SGHDT and CDR2 as YYEEEE. The CDR3 protein is CASSHQTHPGEKLFF. Here the CDR3 DNA reads TGTGCCAGCAGCCATCAAACACACCCGGGGGAAAAACTGTTTTTT.

V usage is TRBV19 and J usage is TRBJ2-5; 9 bases are shared with TRBD2. The V and J ends lost 1 base and 5 bases, in that order; junction bases with no gene match: 5. The V gene's germline CDR1 is LNHDA and CDR2 SQIVND (reference sequence). The CDR3 runs 15 residues. This CDR3 reads CASSIGGGALETQYF. As DNA, the CDR3 is TGTGCCAGTAGTATAGGCGGGGGGGCATTGGAGACCCAGTACTTC.

This chain links TRBV5-6 with TRBJ1-2, with 9 bases lining up with TRBD1. Germline V CDR1 and CDR2: SGHDT, YYEEEE. CDR3 length: 14 residues. J lost 11 bases, V lost 5 bases, and 13 bases had no gene match. The CDR3 region has the DNA TGTGCCAGCAGTTCCGGGACAGGGAGTCCTAAGTACACCTTC. Protein sequence: CASSSGTGSPKYTF.

This rearrangement joins TRBV9 to TRBJ1-2; D gene uncertain. The CDR3 runs to 15 residues. Germline V gene data show CDR1 as SGDLS and CDR2 as YYNGEE. Trimming stripped 3 bases from V and 3 bases from J, with 15 bases between. The CDR3 is CASSGDRLAHYGYTF. The DNA of the CDR3 is TGTGCCAGCAGCGGAGACCGACTAGCTCACTATGGCTACACCTTC. Based on the CDR3 plus reference TRBV9 and TRBJ1-2, the full variable domain is DSGVTQTPKHLITATGQRVTLRCSPRSGDLSVYWYQQSLDQGLQFLIQYYNGEERAKGNILERFSAQQFPDLHSELNLSSLELGDSALYFCASSGDRLAHYGYTFGSGTRLTVV.

This clone has a single count. This CDR3 is also generated by other DNA sequences in the sample. The chain uses TRBV27 and TRBJ2-1; weak D call: TRBD2 (5 bases). The length of the CDR3 is 12 residues. From germline, CDR1 is MNHEY and CDR2 SMNVEV (reference sequence). Trimming pared 5 bases from V and 6 bases from J, leaving 8 bases between. In nucleotides, the CDR3 is TGTGCCAGCAGTATAGGAGGCAATGAGCAGTTCTTC. Encoded protein: CASSIGGNEQFF.